This TCR beta chain was sequenced for a study of T cell responses to AZD1222 COVID-19 vaccine. Study overall: Second doses that came at about 4 or about 12 weeks were put together. The study, taken as a whole, reports: Repertoire sampling was restricted to post-peak T cell response timepoints. Baseline serology detected seropositivity in only six AZD1222 recipients. White British people made up most donors, females outnumbered males, and clonal diversity was possibly underestimated.

Worth noting for this clone: Its antigen is as yet unknown.

Clones were read by immunoSEQ multiplex PCR, and TCRdb kept only the in-frame ones, dropping some. The sample contains 54,000 or so clones, over 75% of which appear only once. The germline CDR1 and CDR2 sequences are SGHVS and FQNEAQ. V was clipped by 1 base and J by 1 base, with 11 bases between them. This CDR3 comprises 16 residues. This receptor was taken from an adult in good health. The sample was peripheral blood, taken on day 0 of AZD1222 vaccination. V is TRBV7-8 and J is TRBJ1-5; maybe TRBD1 (5 bases). CDR3 coding DNA: TGTGCCAGCAGCTTAGAGGCAGGGTGGAGCAATCAGCCCCAGCATTTT. Translating it yields CASSLEAGWSNQPQHF.